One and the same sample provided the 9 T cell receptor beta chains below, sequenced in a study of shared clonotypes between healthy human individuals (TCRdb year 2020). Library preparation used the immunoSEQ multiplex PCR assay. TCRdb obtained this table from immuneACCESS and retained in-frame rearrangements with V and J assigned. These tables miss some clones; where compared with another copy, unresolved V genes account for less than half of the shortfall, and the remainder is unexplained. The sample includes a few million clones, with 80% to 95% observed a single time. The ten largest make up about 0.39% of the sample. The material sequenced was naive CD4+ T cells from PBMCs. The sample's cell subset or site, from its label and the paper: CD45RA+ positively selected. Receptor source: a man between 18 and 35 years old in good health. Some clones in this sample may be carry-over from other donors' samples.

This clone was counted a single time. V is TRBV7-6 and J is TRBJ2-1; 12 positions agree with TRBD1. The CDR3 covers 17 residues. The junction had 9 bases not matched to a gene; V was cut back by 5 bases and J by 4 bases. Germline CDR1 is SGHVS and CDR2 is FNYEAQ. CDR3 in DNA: TGTGCCAGCAGCCCGAGGGGGACAGGGGGCACGTACAATGAGCAGTTCTTC. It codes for CASSPRGTGGTYNEQFF.

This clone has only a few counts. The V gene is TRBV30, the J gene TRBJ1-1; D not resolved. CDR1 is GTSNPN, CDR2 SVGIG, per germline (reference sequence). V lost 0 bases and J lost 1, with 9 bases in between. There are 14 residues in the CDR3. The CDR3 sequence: CAWSVSNRNTEAFF. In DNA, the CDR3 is TGTGCCTGGAGTGTAAGTAACAGGAACACTGAAGCTTTCTTT.

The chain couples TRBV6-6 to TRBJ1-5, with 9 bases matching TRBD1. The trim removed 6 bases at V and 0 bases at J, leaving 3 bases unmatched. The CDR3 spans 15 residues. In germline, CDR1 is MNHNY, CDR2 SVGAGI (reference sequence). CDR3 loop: CASSWTGDSNQPQHF. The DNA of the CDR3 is TGTGCCAGCAGCTGGACAGGGGATAGCAATCAGCCCCAGCATTTT.

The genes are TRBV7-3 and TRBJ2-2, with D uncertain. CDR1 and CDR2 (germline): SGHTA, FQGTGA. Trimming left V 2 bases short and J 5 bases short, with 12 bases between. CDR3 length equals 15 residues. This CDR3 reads CASSLLPGGTGELFF. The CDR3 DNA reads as TGTGCCAGCAGCTTACTCCCGGGTGGTACCGGGGAGCTGTTTTTT.

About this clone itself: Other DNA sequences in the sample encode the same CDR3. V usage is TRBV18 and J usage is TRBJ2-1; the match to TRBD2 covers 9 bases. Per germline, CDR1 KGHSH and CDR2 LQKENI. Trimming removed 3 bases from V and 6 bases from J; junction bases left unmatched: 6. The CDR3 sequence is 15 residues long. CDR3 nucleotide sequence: TGTGCCAGCTCACCGGGGCTAGCGGGGTCCAATGAGCAGTTCTTC. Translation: CASSPGLAGSNEQFF.

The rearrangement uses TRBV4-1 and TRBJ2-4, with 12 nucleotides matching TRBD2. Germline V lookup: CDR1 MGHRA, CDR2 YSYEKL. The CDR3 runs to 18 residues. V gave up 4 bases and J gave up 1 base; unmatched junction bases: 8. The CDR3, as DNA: TGCGCCAGCAGCCCACTAGCGGGAGGCCCAGGGGCCAAAAACATTCAGTACTTC. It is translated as CASSPLAGGPGAKNIQYF.

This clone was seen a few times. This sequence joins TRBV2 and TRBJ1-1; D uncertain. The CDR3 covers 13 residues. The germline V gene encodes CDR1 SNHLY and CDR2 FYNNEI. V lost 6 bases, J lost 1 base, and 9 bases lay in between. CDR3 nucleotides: TGTGCCAGCAGCCAGCACAGGAACACTGAAGCTTTCTTT. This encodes CASSQHRNTEAFF.

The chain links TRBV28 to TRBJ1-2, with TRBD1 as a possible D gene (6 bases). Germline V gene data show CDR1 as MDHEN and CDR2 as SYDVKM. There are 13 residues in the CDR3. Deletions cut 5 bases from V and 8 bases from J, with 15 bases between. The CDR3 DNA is TGTGCCAGCAGTAGCGCAGGGGTAGGGGGCTACACCTTC. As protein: CASSSAGVGGYTF.

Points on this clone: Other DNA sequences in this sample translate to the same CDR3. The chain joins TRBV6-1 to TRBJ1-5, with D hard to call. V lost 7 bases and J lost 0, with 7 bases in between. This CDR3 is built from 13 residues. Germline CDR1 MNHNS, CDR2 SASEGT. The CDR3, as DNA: TGTGCCAGCACCGACCGTAGCAATCAGCCCCAGCATTTT. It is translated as CASTDRSNQPQHF.